Listed below are T cell receptor beta chains from one sample, sequenced in a study of blood T cell repertoires in COVID-19. Measured with immunoSEQ multiplex PCR; TCRdb has only the in-frame clones, and not every one. The sample carries tens of thousands of clones, 80% to 85% recorded once. The specimen sequenced was peripheral blood. The receptors derive from a man aged 25-45 years with COVID-19, enrolled during active disease. Both conserved end residues are part of each CDR3. The D gene is left open where the match is weak. Not every row has a clone size; where given, it reads once, few, many or a size class.

abundance,j_gene,v_gene,d_gene,CDR3aa,CDR3nt
NA,TRBJ2-2,TRBV19,NA,CASSFDILGELFF,TGTGCCAGTAGTTTTGACATCCTCGGGGAGCTGTTTTTT
once,TRBJ1-5,TRBV5-6,NA,CASSFSGGAYSNQPQHF,TGTGCCAGCAGTTTTTCCGGGGGGGCTTATAGCAATCAGCCCCAGCATTTT
NA,TRBJ1-1,TRBV2,NA,CASTQGRNTEAFF,TGTGCCAGCACTCAGGGGAGGAACACTGAAGCTTTCTTT
NA,TRBJ1-1,TRBV29-1,NA,CSVEGAGTPEAFF,TGCAGCGTTGAAGGGGCAGGGACTCCTGAAGCTTTCTTT
NA,TRBJ1-1,TRBV2,NA,CASSGEKNTEAFF,TGTGCCAGCAGTGGGGAGAAGAACACTGAAGCTTTCTTT
NA,TRBJ1-1,TRBV11-2,NA,CASSLGQGGTKAFF,TGTGCCAGCAGCTTAGGGCAGGGTGGGACTAAAGCTTTCTTT
NA,TRBJ2-7,TRBV5-1,NA,CASSDSREIVYF,TGCGCCAGCAGCGACTCAAGGGAGATCGTATACTTC
NA,TRBJ1-2,TRBV6-5,TRBD1,CASYGDREITF,TGTGCCAGCTACGGGGACAGGGAAATCACCTTC
once,TRBJ1-1,TRBV11-2,NA,CASSLVSGREAFF,TGTGCCAGCAGCTTAGTGTCAGGGCGTGAAGCTTTCTTT
NA,TRBJ2-2,TRBV5-1,TRBD1,CASRRTGGGGELFF,TGCGCCAGCAGACGAACAGGGGGCGGCGGGGAGCTGTTTTTT
NA,TRBJ2-3,TRBV7-3,TRBD1,CASSLPVGEPGTGEKDTQYF,TGTGCCAGCAGCTTACCGGTTGGGGAGCCGGGGACAGGGGAGAAGGATACGCAGTATTTT
NA,TRBJ2-7,TRBV6-6,TRBD2,CASSSEREGRSYEQYF,TGTGCCAGCAGTTCCGAGCGGGAGGGCCGTTCCTACGAGCAGTACTTC
NA,TRBJ2-1,TRBV4-1,NA,CASSQETVLSYNEQFF,TGCGCCAGCAGCCAGGAGACAGTACTATCCTACAATGAGCAGTTCTTC
NA,TRBJ1-3,TRBV10-3,NA,CAISDPVLSGNTIYF,TGTGCCATCAGTGACCCGGTTCTCTCTGGAAACACCATATATTTT
few,TRBJ2-7,TRBV4-3,TRBD2,CASSQDLSGRPYEQYF,TGCGCCAGCAGCCAAGATCTTAGCGGGAGGCCCTACGAGCAGTACTTC
NA,TRBJ1-4,TRBV25-1,NA,CASSESSTNEKLFF,TGTGCCAGCAGTGAATCCTCAACTAATGAAAAACTGTTTTTT
NA,TRBJ1-2,TRBV6-5,NA,CASRGGGAYGYTF,TGTGCCAGCAGGGGGGGTGGGGCCTATGGCTACACCTTC
few,TRBJ1-1,TRBV7-8,TRBD1,CASSLRDSIGFAEAFF,TGTGCCAGCAGCTTAAGGGACAGTATCGGGTTCGCTGAAGCTTTCTTT
NA,TRBJ2-1,TRBV4-1,NA,CASSQDSAKAYNEQFF,TGCGCCAGCAGCCAAGATAGCGCTAAAGCCTACAATGAGCAGTTCTTC
NA,TRBJ2-1,TRBV2,NA,CASEGAIYNEQFF,TGTGCCAGTGAAGGGGCTATCTACAATGAGCAGTTCTTC
NA,TRBJ2-2,TRBV5-4,NA,CASSLQGANTGELFF,TGTGCCAGCAGCTTACAGGGCGCGAACACCGGGGAGCTGTTTTTT
few,TRBJ2-3,TRBV6-2/TRBV6-3,NA,CASSYTSTDTQYF,TGTGCCAGCAGTTACACTAGCACAGATACGCAGTATTTT
NA,TRBJ2-5,TRBV3-1/TRBV3-2,NA,CASSADSQETQYF,TGTGCCAGCAGCGCAGACAGTCAAGAGACCCAGTACTTC
NA,TRBJ2-5,TRBV5-1,NA,CASSSSGAETQYF,TGCGCCAGCAGCTCCTCAGGGGCCGAGACCCAGTACTTC
few,TRBJ2-7,TRBV7-2,NA,CASSLGPSGPEQYF,TGTGCCAGCAGCTTAGGACCGTCGGGTCCTGAACAGTACTTC
NA,TRBJ1-4,TRBV6-5,NA,CATAGAYKEKLFF,TGTGCCACCGCAGGGGCATATAAGGAAAAACTGTTTTTT
NA,TRBJ1-6,TRBV28,TRBD1,CASSRDRGNSPLHF,TGTGCCAGCAGTCGGGACAGGGGGAATTCACCCCTCCACTTT
NA,TRBJ2-7,TRBV28,NA,CASRTAGASRYEQYF,TGTGCCAGCAGGACTGCGGGGGCCTCGAGATACGAGCAGTACTTC